This TCR beta chain was recovered during a study of tissue T cells after allogeneic stem cell transplantation. Overall study findings and caveats: Anatomically similar tissues had similar TCR repertoires within each patient. Alloreactivity or antigen specificity of tissue TCRs was not determined; some clones might be host cells.

Concerning this clone itself: Its target is not known. Each gene name is a mouse one.

Assay used: immunoSEQ multiplex PCR; TCRdb lists only in-frame clones, some missing. The table has over 45,000 clones, approximately 73% seen once. The sample consisted of sorted cells pooled from one or two spleens. The clonotype was recovered from a pool of C57BL/6 mice in good health.

Partial CDR3 DNA: TGTGCAAGCAGCCGGGACTGGGGGGGTTATGCTGAGCAGTTC. This sequence encodes CASSRDWGGYAEQF. In full, the CDR3 is CASSRDWGGYAEQFF. This chain joins TRBV16 and TRBJ2-1, with 13 positions matching TRBD2. The missing CDR3 end, 1 residue past where the read stops, is filled in from the germline J gene. The CDR3 spans 15 residues. Per germline, CDR1 SGHSA and CDR2 FRNQAP. V dropped 5 bases and J dropped 4; count of bases not matched to a gene: 2.